This record covers a single TCR beta chain. This entry belongs to a study of blood T cell repertoires in COVID-19. At the level of the study: The United States, Italy and Spain were the sources of the acute and convalescent COVID-19 samples. The analysed material was cDNA or gDNA that came from T cells, B-cell-depleted T cells, or PBMCs.

Original processing methods: Amplification of reference gene primers was used by the study to estimate nucleated cell counts. Data came from immunoSEQ multiplex PCR; TCRdb stores just in-frame clones and leaves some out. The V and J calls and clone size are taken from that table; D and trimming were inferred from the DNA. The sample yields about 370,000 clones, more than 70% seen once. Patients of the Seattle cohort, enrolled during active infection, were followed longitudinally. The V end lost 1 base, the J end lost 0 bases, and 10 bases lay between the germline ends. The V gene's germline CDR1 is MNHNS and CDR2 SASEGT. This CDR3 comprises 16 residues.

J is TRBJ2-1 and V is TRBV6-1; D is perhaps TRBD2 (5 bases). Source material: peripheral blood. This TCR was sampled from a woman aged 25-40 years with COVID-19, enrolled during active disease. The CDR3, as DNA: TGTGCCAGCAGTGAAGACGGGGATGCCTCCTACAATGAGCAGTTCTTC. Residues: CASSEDGDASYNEQFF.